This TCR beta chain is from a study of cytomegalovirus exposure and HLA in healthy donors (dated by TCRdb to about 2017). About the full investigation: According to an earlier analysis of a few hundred of the donors, 200 million or so T cells yielded 100 million or so unique TCR beta sequences and around 280 Gb of sequence data. To study patterns of TCR occurrence, a later analysis re-analyzed previously published TCR beta repertoires from several hundred donors and added high-resolution HLA genotyping. Every repertoire in the discovery cohort had been generated on one and the same sequencing platform. HLA typing included class I and class II loci at four-digit resolution. Using immunosequencing, the study profiled T cell repertoires from 666 subjects and related those repertoires to cytomegalovirus serostatus. The study aimed to test whether signatures of past pathogen exposure could be identified by cataloging public T cell receptors. In an earlier analysis of 587 of the donors, high-throughput TCR beta sequencing was used to judge whether each TCR beta V gene segment behaved as functional or pseudogenic. A separate validation cohort of some 130 different subjects was used in addition to the roughly 640-subject first cohort. An early release covering more than 500 HLA-typed donors comprised approximately 300 gigabases of sequencing data and about 90 million unique TCR sequences. A later genetic analysis used genome-wide SNP genotypes for about 60% of the 666 donors, treating that subset as a discovery cohort. Four or five DR-DQ haplotypes were handled as single units for association and clustering, since linkage in the cohort was strong. Across some 400 genotyped donors of the cohort, an average of about 240,000 unique TCR beta nucleotide sequences per donor were sequenced, and 15% to 20% of those sequences were non-productive. Among the roughly 380 genotyped donors, approximately 76% belonged to the genetic ancestry cluster associated with self-reported Caucasian donors. The number of donors typed differed by locus, with about 629-640 for A, B, C, DRB1 and DQB1, roughly 520 for DQA1, 600 to 610 for DPA1, and approximately 470 for DPB1. The later analysis used no new phenotypic data to find candidate immune exposures, relying instead on TCR beta sequences and their occurrence across donors. To predict cytomegalovirus infection status, the study combined high-throughput TCR immunosequencing, statistical association of individual TCRs with disease status, and machine learning. Alongside the repertoire data, information on donor age, sex, ethnicity and CMV serostatus was compiled. The study at large found these results: The sequencing pipeline was judged likely to have produced a cluster of highly shared sequence variants as a technical artifact. The authors suggested that the approach could potentially be extended to other disease states and immunological phenotypes. Strong co-occurrence of HLA alleles, especially DR and DQ, made assigning TCR associations to individual alleles difficult. The study listed around 160 TCR beta chains as associated with cytomegalovirus. A later analysis found that most CMV-associated TCR beta chains appeared HLA-restricted, with HLA associations seemingly driven largely by CMV exposure. Three of the identified cytomegalovirus-associated TCR beta chains were confirmed in vitro to be specific for cytomegalovirus antigens. Presence/absence analyses assumed roughly uniform sequencing depth across donors, an assumption that may not hold. In a later analysis, some 18,000 TCR beta sequences were associated with specific HLA alleles at a false discovery rate of 0.05. In a later genetic analysis, fewer N-insertions in productive TCRs were reported among donors in an Asian-associated ancestry cluster than the 666-donor mean. A later analysis found that TCR association rates varied across HLA loci, with DRB1 alleles showing the most associated TCRs and HLA-C alleles the fewest. The 87-base-pair reads could not distinguish some IMGT-functional V segments, including TRBV6-2 and TRBV6-3, so those segments were excluded. In both the original and validation cohorts, the classifier was reported to diagnose cytomegalovirus status with high specificity and sensitivity. V-gene and J-gene trimming of TCR beta chains was associated with a missense DCLRE1C variant in a later genetic analysis, and the association was replicated in an independent cohort. Correlated functional status among segregating V segments might reflect linkage disequilibrium, but an unknown experimental factor could not be ruled out. The earlier analysis of around 600 of the donors excluded approximately 15 rarely observed V segments, including chromosome 9 orphons, because counts were too low. Several of the top co-occurrence clusters appeared to be linked to parvovirus B19, influenza, CMV and Epstein-Barr virus, according to a later analysis. In a later analysis, HLA-associated TCR beta chains showed more clonal expansion and lower generation probabilities than non-associated chains that were equally common. While some public TCRs were present in many individuals, most TCR sequences turned up only very rarely across donors. A further reported finding was that TCR beta sequences accurately predicted the HLA-A and HLA-B alleles for most subjects in the first cohort. Immune exposure information for the cohort was limited to CMV serostatus. In an earlier analysis of some 500 of the donors, most TCR beta V segments were observed in productive rearrangements about 87% or about 30% of the time, broadly matching IMGT annotations. In this cohort, only TCR beta chains were sequenced, and detectable features were limited by the absence of alpha or paired-chain data. Because HLA typing was missing for some donors at each locus, association tests included only the typed subset.

The cohort consisted of hundreds of healthy bone marrow donors. At the time of sampling, all cohort members were nominally healthy, though unrecorded immune exposures were likely present. The donor tested CMV seronegative, placing the donor among the roughly 350 seronegative members of the cohort. A peripheral blood sample was provided by each donor, and peripheral blood mononuclear cells were used for TCR beta sequencing. The Qiagen DNeasy Blood Extraction Kit was used to extract genomic DNA from the blood cell samples. Its CDR3 holds 14 amino acids, cysteine through phenylalanine. Solely the CDR3 DNA is kept, with 42 bases framed from the first base. V and J are truncated by 5 bases and 0 bases respectively, leaving an intervening sequence of 8 bases. In the germline V gene, CDR1 corresponds to MNHNS and CDR2 to SASEGT. As to this clone: Its recognized antigen is unknown. Base-call qualities are not available, and no considerably larger clone is one nucleotide away.

Libraries were built with the immunoSEQ multiplex PCR assay. A mixture of 60 forward primers for TCR Vbeta segments and 13 reverse primers for TCR Jbeta segments was used in the multiplex PCR. The CDR3 region of rearranged TCR beta genes was amplified from genomic DNA with a multiplex PCR assay. The Illumina HiSeq System was used to sequence the amplified TCR beta libraries as 87-base-pair reads. The study's processing was this. A later analysis counted 65 million to 90 million unique TCR beta chains across the 670 or so repertoires, and roughly 10 million of these chains were shared by at least two donors. A nearest-neighbor algorithm error-corrected the raw reads and collapsed the reads into unique sequences, merging closely related sequences to remove PCR and sequencing errors. Alignment of CDR3 sequences to IMGT reference sequences was used to assign V, D and J gene segments. Each retained sequence needed at least a six-nucleotide match to both a V gene segment and a J gene segment. A rearrangement was called productive if the CDR3 had no stop codons and remained in frame with V and J, and every other rearrangement was called non-productive. CDR3 was defined according to IMGT convention as the region running from the second conserved V-encoded cysteine to the conserved J-encoded phenylalanine. In an earlier analysis of around 640 of the donors, sequences lacking an unambiguous match to a single V gene segment were excluded. An earlier analysis of 587 of the donors classified V segments as functional when productive rearrangements were above 56.7% and as segregating when the standard deviation between donors was above 5%. To diagnose cytomegalovirus status from the catalog of TCR beta chain sequences, a statistical classification framework was built. In a later analysis, V and J genes were assigned by comparing TCR nucleotide sequences against IMGT/GENE-DB human TR gene sequences. Using the TCRdist pipeline, a later analysis assigned CDR3 sequences along with most-parsimonious VDJ recombination scenarios. In a later analysis, every TCR beta chain was defined by the combination of its CDR3 amino acid sequence and its V-gene family, and reads without a unique V-gene family were dropped. A later analysis removed 500 to 600 highly shared, low-generation-probability nucleotide sequences to deal with suspected cross-contamination and a sequencing artifact. In a later analysis, a clonal expansion index was calculated for each public chain from normalized within-repertoire ranks of inferred template counts. In a later analysis, generation probabilities were computed with a VDJ recombination model fitted to out-of-frame rearrangements, and the resulting probabilities were checked against IGoR. In a later analysis, TCR-TCR, TCR-HLA and TCR-CMV co-occurrence was scored with hypergeometric tests, and a repertoire-size bias correction was applied to TCR pairs. In a later analysis, false discovery rates were estimated by permuting HLA or CMV assignments 20 times. In a later analysis, co-occurring TCRs were grouped with DBSCAN, and TCRdist sequence similarity was added when clustering was performed within HLA-allele-positive subsets. Co-occurrence clustering excluded repertoires with fewer than 30,000 or more than 120,000 public chains, plus five with anomalous nucleotide sharing. TCRdb holds this immuneACCESS table with in-frame rearrangements only. Some clones are missing; in checked studies, unresolved V genes explain under half, and the rest has no known cause. V and J calls and clone size are copied from that table; D and trimming were computed from the DNA. Across this sample there are 90,000 to 140,000 clones, with about 69% seen only once. Roughly 1.2% of the sample comes from the top ten.

The sequence was obtained from a man aged 35 to 55 in good health and CMV-seronegative. Sample: PBMCs. The rearrangement joined TRBV6-1 to TRBJ1-3; TRBD1 is a possible D gene, resting on 6 matching bases. In nucleotides, the sequence is TGTGCCAGCAGTCGGGACACCTCTGGAAACACCATATATTTT. Its product reads: CASSRDTSGNTIYF.